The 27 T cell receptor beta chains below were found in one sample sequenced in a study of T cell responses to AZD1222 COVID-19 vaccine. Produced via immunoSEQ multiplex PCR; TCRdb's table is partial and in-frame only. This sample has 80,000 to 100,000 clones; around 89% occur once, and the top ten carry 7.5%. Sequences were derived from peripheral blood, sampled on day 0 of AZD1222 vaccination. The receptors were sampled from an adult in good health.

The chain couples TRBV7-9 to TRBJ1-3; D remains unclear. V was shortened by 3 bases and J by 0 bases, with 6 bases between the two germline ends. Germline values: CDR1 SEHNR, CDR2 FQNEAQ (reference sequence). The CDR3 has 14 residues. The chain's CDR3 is CASSFGISGNTIYF. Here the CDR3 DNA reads TGTGCCAGCAGCTTTGGGATCTCTGGAAACACCATATATTTT.

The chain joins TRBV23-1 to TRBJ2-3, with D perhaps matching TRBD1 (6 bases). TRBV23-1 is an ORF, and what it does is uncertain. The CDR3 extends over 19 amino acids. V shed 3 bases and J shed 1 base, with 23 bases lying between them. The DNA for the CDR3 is TGCGCCAGCAGTCACCATCCTTGGGGGCAGGACGGACGCACAGATACGCAGTATTTT. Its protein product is CASSHHPWGQDGRTDTQYF.

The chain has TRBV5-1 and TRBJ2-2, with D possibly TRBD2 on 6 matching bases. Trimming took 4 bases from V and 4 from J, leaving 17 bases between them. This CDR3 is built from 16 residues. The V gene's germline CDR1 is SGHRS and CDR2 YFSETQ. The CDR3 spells CASSPRAGMGTGELFF. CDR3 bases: TGCGCCAGCAGCCCGAGGGCGGGAATGGGCACCGGGGAGCTGTTTTTT.

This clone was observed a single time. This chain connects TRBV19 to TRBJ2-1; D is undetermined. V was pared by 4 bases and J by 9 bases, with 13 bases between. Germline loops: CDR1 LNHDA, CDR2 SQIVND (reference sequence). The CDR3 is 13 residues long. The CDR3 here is CASSTAPRSEQFF. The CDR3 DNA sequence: TGTGCCAGTAGTACGGCCCCTCGAAGTGAGCAGTTCTTC.

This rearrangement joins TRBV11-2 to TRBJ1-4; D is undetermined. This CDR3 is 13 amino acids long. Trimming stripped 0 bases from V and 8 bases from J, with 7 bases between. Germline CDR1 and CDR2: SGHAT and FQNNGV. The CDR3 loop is CASSLDRREKLFF. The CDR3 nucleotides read TGTGCCAGCAGCTTAGATCGGAGGGAAAAACTGTTTTTT.

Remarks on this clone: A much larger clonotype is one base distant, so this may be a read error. The CDR3: CASSLTVNTEAFF. CDR3 bases: TGTGCCAGCAGTCTGACAGTGAACACTGAAGCTTTCTTT. This chain links TRBV7-9 with TRBJ1-1, with D tentatively TRBD1 (5 bases). Looked up from germline, CDR1 is SEHNR and CDR2 is FQNEAQ (reference sequence). CDR3 size: 13 residues. Trimming removed 6 bases at V and 0 bases at J, with 8 bases between.

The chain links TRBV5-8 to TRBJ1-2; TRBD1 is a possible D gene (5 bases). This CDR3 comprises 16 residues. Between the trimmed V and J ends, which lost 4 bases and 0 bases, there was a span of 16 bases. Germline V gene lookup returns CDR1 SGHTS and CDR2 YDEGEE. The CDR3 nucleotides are TGTGCCAGCAGCGCCGCCTGGGGCAGAACTAACTATGGCTACACCTTC. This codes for CASSAAWGRTNYGYTF.

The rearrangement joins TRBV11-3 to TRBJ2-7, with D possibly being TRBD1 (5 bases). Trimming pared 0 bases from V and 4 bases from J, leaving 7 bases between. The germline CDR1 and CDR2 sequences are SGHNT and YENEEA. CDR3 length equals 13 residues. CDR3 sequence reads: CASSLDSGYEQYF. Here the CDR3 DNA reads TGTGCCAGCAGCTTAGACTCAGGGTACGAGCAGTACTTC.

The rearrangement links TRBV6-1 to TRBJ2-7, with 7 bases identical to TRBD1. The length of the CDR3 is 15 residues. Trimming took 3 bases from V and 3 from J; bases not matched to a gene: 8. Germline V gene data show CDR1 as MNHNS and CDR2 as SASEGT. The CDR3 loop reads CASSDVVAGGYEQYF. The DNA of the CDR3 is TGTGCCAGCAGTGACGTCGTGGCAGGGGGCTACGAGCAGTACTTC.

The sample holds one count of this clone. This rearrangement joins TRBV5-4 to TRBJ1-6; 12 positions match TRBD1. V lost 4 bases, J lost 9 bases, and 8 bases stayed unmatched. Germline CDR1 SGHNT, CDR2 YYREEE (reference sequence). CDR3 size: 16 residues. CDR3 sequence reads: CASSLGQGAVSSPLHF. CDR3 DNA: TGTGCCAGCAGCCTGGGACAGGGGGCGGTTTCTTCACCCCTCCACTTT. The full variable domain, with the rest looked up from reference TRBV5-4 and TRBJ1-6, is ETGVTQSPTHLIKTRGQQVTLRCSSQSGHNTVSWYQQALGQGPQFIFQYYREEENGRGNFPPRFSGLQFPNYSSELNVNALELDDSALYLCASSLGQGAVSSPLHFGNGTRLTVT.

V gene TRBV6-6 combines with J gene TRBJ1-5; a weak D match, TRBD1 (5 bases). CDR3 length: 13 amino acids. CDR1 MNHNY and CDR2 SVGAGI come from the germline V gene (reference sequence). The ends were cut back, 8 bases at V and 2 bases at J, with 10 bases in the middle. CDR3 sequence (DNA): TGTGCCAGCTCCCCGGGGGGCAATCAGCCCCAGCATTTT. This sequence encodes CASSPGGNQPQHF.

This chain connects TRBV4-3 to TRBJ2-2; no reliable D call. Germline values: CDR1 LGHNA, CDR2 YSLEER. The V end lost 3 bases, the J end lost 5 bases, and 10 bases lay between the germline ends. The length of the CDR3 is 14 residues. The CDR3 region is CASSQRSRTGELFF. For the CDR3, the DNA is TGCGCCAGCAGCCAGAGAAGCCGAACCGGGGAGCTGTTTTTT.

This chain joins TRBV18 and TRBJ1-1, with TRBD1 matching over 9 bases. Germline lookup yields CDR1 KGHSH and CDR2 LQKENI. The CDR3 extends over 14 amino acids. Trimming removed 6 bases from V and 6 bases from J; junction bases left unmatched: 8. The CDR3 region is CASSETGGPPEAFF. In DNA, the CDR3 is TGTGCCAGCTCTGAAACAGGGGGCCCCCCTGAAGCTTTCTTT.

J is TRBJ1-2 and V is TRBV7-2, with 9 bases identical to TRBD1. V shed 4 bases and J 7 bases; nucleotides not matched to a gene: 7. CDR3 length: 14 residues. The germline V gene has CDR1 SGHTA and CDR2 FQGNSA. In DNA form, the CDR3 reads TGTGCCAGCAGCTCGGGACAGGGAGGCAGTGGCTACACCTTC. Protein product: CASSSGQGGSGYTF.

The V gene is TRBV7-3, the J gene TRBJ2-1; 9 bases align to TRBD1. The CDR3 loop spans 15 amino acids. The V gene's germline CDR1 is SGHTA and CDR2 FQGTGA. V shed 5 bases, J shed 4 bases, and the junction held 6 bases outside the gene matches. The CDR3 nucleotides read TGTGCCAGCAGCCCACCGGGACAGGGATACAATGAGCAGTTCTTC. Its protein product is CASSPPGQGYNEQFF.

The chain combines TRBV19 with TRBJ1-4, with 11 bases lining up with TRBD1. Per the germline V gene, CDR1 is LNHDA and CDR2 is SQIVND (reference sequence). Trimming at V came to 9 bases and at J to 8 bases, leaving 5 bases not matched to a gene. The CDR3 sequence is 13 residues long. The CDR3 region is CASGQGAREKLFF. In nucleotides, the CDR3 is TGTGCCAGCGGACAGGGGGCACGGGAAAAACTGTTTTTT.

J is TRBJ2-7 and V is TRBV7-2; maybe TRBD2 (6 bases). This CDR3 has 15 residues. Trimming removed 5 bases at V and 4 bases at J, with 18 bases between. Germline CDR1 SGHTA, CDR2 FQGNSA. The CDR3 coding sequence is TGTGCCAGCAGCCAGATGGGGGGAGCCAGTTACGAGCAGTACTTC. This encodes CASSQMGGASYEQYF.

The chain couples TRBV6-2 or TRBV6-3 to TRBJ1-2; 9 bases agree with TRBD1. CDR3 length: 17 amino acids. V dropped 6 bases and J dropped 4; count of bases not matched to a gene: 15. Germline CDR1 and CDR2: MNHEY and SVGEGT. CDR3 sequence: CASSTGTGQSGIYGYTF. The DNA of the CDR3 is TGTGCCAGCAGCACCGGGACAGGGCAATCTGGAATCTATGGCTACACCTTC.

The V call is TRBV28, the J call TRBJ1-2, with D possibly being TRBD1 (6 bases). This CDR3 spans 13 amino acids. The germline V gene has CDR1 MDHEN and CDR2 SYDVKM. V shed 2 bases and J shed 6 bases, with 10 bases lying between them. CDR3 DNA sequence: TGTGCCAGCAGTTTAAGGGACATTGATGGCTACACCTTC. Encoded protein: CASSLRDIDGYTF.

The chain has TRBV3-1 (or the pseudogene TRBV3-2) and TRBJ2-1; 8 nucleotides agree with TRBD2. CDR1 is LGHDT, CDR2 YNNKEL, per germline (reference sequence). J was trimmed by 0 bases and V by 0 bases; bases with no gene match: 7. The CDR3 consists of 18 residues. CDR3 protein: CASSQEFKREHSYNEQFF. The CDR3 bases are TGTGCCAGCAGCCAAGAATTTAAGCGGGAGCACTCCTACAATGAGCAGTTCTTC.

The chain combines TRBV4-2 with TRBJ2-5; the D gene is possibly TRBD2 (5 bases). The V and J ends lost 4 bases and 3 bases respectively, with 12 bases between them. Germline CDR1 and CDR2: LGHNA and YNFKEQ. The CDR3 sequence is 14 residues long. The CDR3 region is CASSRLAGEETQYF. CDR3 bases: TGTGCCAGCAGCCGTCTAGCTGGCGAAGAGACCCAGTACTTC.

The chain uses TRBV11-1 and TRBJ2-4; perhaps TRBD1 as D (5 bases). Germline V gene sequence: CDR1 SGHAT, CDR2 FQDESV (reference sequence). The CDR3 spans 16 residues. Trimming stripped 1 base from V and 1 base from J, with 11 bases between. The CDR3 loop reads CASSLGQGLAKNIQYF. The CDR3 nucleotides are TGTGCCAGCAGCTTAGGCCAGGGTCTGGCCAAAAACATTCAGTACTTC.

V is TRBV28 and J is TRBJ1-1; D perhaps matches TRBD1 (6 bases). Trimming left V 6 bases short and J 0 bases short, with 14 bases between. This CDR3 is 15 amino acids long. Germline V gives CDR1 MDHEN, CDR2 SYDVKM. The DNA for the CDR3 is TGTGCCAGCAGACCCCCCGGGACAATGAACACTGAAGCTTTCTTT. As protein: CASRPPGTMNTEAFF.

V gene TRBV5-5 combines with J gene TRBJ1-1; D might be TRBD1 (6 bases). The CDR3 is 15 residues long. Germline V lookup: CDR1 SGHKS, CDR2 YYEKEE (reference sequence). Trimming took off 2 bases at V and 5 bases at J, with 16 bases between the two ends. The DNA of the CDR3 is TGTGCCAGCAGCTTTACAGGGAGCCCAAGGACTGAAGCTTTCTTT. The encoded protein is CASSFTGSPRTEAFF.

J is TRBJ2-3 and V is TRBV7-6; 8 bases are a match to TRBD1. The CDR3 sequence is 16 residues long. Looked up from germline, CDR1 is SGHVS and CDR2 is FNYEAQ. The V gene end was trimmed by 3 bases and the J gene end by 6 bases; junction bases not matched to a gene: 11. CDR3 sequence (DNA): TGTGCCAGCAGCTTCAGCAGGGGGCGATTAACGGATACGCAGTATTTT. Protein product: CASSFSRGRLTDTQYF.

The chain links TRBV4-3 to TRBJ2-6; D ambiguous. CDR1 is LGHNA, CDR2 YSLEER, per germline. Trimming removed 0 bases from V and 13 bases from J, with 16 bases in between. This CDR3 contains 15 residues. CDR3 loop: CASSQEGNNPSVLTF. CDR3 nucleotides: TGCGCCAGCAGCCAAGAGGGCAATAACCCATCGGTCCTGACTTTC.

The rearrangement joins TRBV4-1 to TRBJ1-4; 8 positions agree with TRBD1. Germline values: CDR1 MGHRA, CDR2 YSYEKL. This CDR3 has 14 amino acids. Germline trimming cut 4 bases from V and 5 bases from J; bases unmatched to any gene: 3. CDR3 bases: TGCGCCAGCAGCCCGGACAGGGTAAATGAAAAACTGTTTTTT. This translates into CASSPDRVNEKLFF.